The source of this T cell receptor (beta chain) is a study of cytomegalovirus exposure and HLA in healthy donors. Across the study: Earlier, 110 million or so unique TCR beta sequences were recovered from around 200 million T cells by an analysis.

V was pared by 2 bases and J by 0 bases, with 8 bases between. CDR3 length equals 16 residues. CDR1 is LGHNA, CDR2 YNFKEQ, per germline. 13 Jbeta primers and 60 Vbeta primers were used for the PCR. Sequenced by immunoSEQ multiplex PCR; TCRdb stores in-frame clones only, minus some. This repertoire comprises about 39,000 clones; its ten largest clones make up approximately 2.9%. The chain couples TRBV4-2 to TRBJ2-6; D may be TRBD2 (5 bases). The receptor's source is a young woman in good health and CMV-seropositive. Sequences were obtained from PBMCs. The CDR3 region has the DNA TGTGCCAGCAGCCAACTAGCCCTCTCTGGGGCCAACGTCCTGACTTTC. Encoded protein: CASSQLALSGANVLTF.